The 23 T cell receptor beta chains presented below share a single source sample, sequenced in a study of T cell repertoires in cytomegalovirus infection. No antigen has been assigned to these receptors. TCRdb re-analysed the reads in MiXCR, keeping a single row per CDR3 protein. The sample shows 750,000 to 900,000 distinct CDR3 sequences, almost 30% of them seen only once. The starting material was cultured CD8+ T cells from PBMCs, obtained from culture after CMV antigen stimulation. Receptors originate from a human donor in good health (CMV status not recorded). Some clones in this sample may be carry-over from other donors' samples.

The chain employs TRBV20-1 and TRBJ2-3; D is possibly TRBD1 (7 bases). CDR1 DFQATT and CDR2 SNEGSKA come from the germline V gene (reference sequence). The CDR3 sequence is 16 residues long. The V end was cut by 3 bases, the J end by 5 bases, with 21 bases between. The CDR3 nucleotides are TGCAGTGCTAGGGACGGAGGGGGCCGGTTCATAGATACGCAGTATTTT. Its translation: CSARDGGGRFIDTQYF.

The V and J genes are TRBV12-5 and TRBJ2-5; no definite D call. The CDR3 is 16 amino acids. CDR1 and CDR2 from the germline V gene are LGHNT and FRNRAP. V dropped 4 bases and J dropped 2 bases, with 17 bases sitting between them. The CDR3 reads CASGSPFHSTQETQYF. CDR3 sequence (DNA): TGTGCTAGTGGTTCTCCATTCCACAGTACTCAAGAGACCCAGTACTTC.

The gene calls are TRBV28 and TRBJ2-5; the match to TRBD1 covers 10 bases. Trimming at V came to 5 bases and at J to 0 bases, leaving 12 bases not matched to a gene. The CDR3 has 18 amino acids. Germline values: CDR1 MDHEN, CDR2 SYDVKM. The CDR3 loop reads CASSAGTGVATYQETQYF. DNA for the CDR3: TGTGCCAGCAGTGCCGGGACAGGGGTAGCGACTTACCAAGAGACCCAGTACTTC.

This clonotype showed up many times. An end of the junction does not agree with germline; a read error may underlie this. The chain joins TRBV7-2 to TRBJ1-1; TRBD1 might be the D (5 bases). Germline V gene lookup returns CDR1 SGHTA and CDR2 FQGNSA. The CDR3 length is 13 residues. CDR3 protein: CASSFNQGAEAFF. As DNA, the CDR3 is TGTGCCAGCAGCTTCAATCAGGGTGCTGAGGCTTTCTTT.

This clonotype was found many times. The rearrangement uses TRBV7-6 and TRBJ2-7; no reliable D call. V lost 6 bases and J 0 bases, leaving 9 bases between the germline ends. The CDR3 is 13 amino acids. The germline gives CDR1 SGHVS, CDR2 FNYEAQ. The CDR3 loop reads CASRPSGSYEQYF. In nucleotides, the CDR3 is TGTGCCAGCAGACCGAGTGGCTCCTACGAGCAGTACTTC.

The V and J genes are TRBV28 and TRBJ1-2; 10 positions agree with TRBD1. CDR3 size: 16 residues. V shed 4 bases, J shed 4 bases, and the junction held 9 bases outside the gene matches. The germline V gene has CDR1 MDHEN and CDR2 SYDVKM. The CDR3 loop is CASSSGTGELGYGYTF. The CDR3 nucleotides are TGTGCCAGCAGTTCCGGGACAGGGGAATTGGGCTATGGCTACACCTTC.

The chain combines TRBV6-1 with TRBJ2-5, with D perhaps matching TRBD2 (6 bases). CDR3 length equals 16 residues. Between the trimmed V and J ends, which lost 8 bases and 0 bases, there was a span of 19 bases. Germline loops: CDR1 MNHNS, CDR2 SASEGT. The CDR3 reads CASSSRDFSYQETQYF. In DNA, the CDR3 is TGTGCCAGCTCCAGCCGGGACTTTTCGTACCAAGAGACCCAGTACTTC.

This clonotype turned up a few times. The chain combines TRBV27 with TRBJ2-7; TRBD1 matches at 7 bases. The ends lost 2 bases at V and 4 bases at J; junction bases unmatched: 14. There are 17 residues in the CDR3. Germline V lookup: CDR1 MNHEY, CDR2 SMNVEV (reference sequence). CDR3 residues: CASSLKFTGAPSYEQYF. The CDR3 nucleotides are TGTGCCAGCAGTTTAAAATTTACAGGGGCCCCCTCTTACGAGCAGTACTTC.

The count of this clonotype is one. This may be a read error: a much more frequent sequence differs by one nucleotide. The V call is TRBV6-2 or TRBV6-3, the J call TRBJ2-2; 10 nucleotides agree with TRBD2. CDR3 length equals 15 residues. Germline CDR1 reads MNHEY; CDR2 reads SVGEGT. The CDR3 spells CASSLSGGDTGGLFF. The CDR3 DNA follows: TGTGCCAGCAGTTTGAGCGGGGGGGACACCGGGGGGCTGTTTTTT.

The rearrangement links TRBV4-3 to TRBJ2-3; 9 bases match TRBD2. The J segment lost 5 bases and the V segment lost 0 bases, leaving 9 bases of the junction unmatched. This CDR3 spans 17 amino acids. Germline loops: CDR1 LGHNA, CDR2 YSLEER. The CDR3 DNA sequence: TGCGCCAGCAGCCAAGATTTAGCGGGGGCCTCGCAAGATACGCAGTATTTT. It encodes CASSQDLAGASQDTQYF.

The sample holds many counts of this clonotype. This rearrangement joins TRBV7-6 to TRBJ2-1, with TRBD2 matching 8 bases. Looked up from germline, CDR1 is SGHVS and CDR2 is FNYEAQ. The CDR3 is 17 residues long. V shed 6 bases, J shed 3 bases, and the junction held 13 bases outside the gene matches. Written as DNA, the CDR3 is TGTGCCAGCAGACCCGGGGGGGGCCAAAGCGGCTACAATGAGCAGTTCTTC. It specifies CASRPGGGQSGYNEQFF.

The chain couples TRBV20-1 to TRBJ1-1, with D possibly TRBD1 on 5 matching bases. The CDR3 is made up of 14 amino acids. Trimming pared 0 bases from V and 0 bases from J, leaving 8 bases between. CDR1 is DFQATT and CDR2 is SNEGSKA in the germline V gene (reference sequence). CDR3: CSARDWGMNTEAFF. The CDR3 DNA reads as TGCAGTGCTAGAGATTGGGGCATGAACACTGAAGCTTTCTTT.

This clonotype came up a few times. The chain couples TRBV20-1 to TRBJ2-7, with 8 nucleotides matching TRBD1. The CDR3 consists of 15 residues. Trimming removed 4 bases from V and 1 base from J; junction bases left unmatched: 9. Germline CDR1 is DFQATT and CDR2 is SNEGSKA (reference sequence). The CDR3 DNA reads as TGCAGTGCTACAGGTTGGACAGGGAATTCCTACGAGCAGTACGTC. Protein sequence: CSATGWTGNSYEQYV.

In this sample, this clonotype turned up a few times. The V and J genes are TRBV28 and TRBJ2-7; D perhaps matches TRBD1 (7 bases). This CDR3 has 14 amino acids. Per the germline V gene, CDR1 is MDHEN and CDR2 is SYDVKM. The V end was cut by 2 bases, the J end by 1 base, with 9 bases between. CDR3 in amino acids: CASSLPGGSYEQYV. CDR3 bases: TGTGCCAGCAGTTTACCAGGGGGGTCCTACGAGCAGTACGTC.

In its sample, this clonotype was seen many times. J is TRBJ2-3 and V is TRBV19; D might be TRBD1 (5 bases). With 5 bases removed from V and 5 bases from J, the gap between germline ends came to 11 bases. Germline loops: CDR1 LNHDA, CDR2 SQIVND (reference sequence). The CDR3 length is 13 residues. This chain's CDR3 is CASSPGAGDTQYF. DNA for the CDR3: TGTGCCAGTAGTCCTGGGGCAGGAGATACGCAGTATTTT.

CDR3: CASSLGGNNYGYTF. The CDR3 coding sequence is TGTGCCAGCAGCTTAGGGGGGAATAACTATGGCTACACCTTC. This chain joins TRBV7-8 and TRBJ1-2; the D gene is possibly TRBD1 (5 bases). The CDR3 length is 14 residues. The V end lost 1 base, the J end lost 1 base, and 7 bases lay between the germline ends. The germline gives CDR1 SGHVS, CDR2 FQNEAQ.

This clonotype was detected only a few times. CDR3: CSVEDGDSHYGYTF. The CDR3 bases are TGCAGCGTTGAAGACGGGGACTCCCACTATGGCTACACCTTC. The chain is built from TRBV29-1 and TRBJ1-2; TRBD1 is a possible D gene (5 bases). The germline V and J ends were trimmed by 0 bases and 3 bases, with 11 bases remaining between them. From germline, CDR1 is SQVTM and CDR2 ANQGSEA. CDR3 length equals 14 residues.

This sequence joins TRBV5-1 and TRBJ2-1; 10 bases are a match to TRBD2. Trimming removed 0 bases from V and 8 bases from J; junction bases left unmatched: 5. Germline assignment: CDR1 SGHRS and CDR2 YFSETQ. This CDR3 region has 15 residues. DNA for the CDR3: TGCGCCAGCAGCTTGGGGCTAGCGGGGGTCGATGAGCAGTTCTTC. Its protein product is CASSLGLAGVDEQFF.

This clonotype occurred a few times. The CDR3 sequence is CASSFTGWYGYTF. The DNA for the CDR3 is TGTGCCAGCAGTTTTACAGGGTGGTATGGCTACACCTTC. This chain joins TRBV28 and TRBJ1-2; a weak D match, TRBD1 (6 bases). Germline V CDR1 and CDR2: MDHEN, SYDVKM. V shed 3 bases and J shed 5 bases, with 10 bases lying between them. The CDR3 runs 13 residues.

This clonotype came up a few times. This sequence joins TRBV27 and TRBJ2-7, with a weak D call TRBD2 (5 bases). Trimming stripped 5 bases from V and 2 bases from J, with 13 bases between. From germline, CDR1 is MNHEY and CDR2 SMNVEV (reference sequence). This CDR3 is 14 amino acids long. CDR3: CASSTAGLAYEQYF. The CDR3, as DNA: TGTGCCAGCAGTACGGCGGGCCTCGCCTACGAGCAGTACTTC.

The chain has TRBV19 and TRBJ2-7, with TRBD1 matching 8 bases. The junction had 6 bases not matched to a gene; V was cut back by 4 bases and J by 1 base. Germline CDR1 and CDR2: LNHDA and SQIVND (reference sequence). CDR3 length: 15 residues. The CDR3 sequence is CASSNRQGSSYEQYF. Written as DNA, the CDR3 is TGTGCCAGTAGTAACCGACAGGGGAGTTCCTACGAGCAGTACTTC.

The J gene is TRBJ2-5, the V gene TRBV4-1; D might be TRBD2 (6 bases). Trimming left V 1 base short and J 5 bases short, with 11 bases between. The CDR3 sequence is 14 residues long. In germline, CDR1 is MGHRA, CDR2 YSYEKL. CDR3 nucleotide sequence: TGCGCCAGCAGCCAAGTAGGCGGGGAGGAGACCCAGTACTTC. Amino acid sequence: CASSQVGGEETQYF.

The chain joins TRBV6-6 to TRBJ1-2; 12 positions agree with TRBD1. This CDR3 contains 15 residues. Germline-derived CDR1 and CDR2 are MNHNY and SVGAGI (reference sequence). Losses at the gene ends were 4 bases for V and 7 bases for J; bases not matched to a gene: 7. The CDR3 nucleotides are TGTGCCAGCAGTTGGCCTGGGACAGGGGGCGGTGGCTACACCTTC. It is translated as CASSWPGTGGGGYTF.